One and the same sample provided the 22 T cell receptor beta chains below, sequenced in a study of shared clonotypes between healthy human individuals. Profiling relied on immunoSEQ multiplex PCR, and the TCRdb table lists in-frame clones only, not all of them. In the table there are roughly 2.2 million clones, approximately 93% of which are singletons. Specimen: naive CD4+ T cells from PBMCs. The subset: CD45RA+ positively selected. The receptors were sampled from a man aged 18 to 30 in good health. Some clones in this sample may be carry-over from other donors' samples.

The chain recombines TRBV7-2 with TRBJ2-3; D is unresolved. Germline values: CDR1 SGHTA, CDR2 FQGNSA. This CDR3 is built from 15 residues. The V and J ends lost 5 bases and 1 base respectively, with 13 bases between them. The DNA of the CDR3 is TGTGCCAGCAGCCTTGGGCTAGTCGGCACAGATACGCAGTATTTT. It codes for CASSLGLVGTDTQYF.

The chain recombines TRBV27 with TRBJ1-5; D is ambiguous. The V gene lost 3 bases and the J gene lost 1 base, with 16 bases spanning the gap. Germline V lookup: CDR1 MNHEY, CDR2 SMNVEV (reference sequence). This CDR3 contains 17 residues. The DNA for the CDR3 is TGTGCCAGCAGTTTCCCCGGCCCGGGCCGGAGCAATCAGCCCCAGCATTTT. Encoded protein: CASSFPGPGRSNQPQHF.

The V call is TRBV6-1, the J call TRBJ2-5; D might be TRBD1 (6 bases). CDR1 is MNHNS and CDR2 is SASEGT in the germline V gene. The CDR3 consists of 15 residues. The V gene lost 4 bases and the J gene lost 7 bases, with 19 bases spanning the gap. CDR3: CASSASTGSGGTQYF. CDR3 nucleotide sequence: TGTGCCAGCAGTGCATCGACAGGCAGCGGCGGGACCCAGTACTTC.

This sequence joins TRBV6-1 and TRBJ1-5; unclear D gene. The length of the CDR3 is 11 residues. V lost 6 bases, J lost 7 bases, and 7 bases lay in between. The germline V gene has CDR1 MNHNS and CDR2 SASEGT. CDR3 nucleotides: TGTGCCAGCAGATTAAACCAGCCCCAGCATTTT. Translating it yields CASRLNQPQHF.

This sequence joins TRBV7-3 and TRBJ2-2, with D unresolved. Per the germline V gene, CDR1 is SGHTA and CDR2 is FQGTGA. V lost 5 bases and J lost 1, with 8 bases in between. The CDR3 covers 14 residues. CDR3 coding DNA: TGTGCCAGCAGCATGGACGGGAACACCGGGGAGCTGTTTTTT. It is translated as CASSMDGNTGELFF.

The V and J genes are TRBV5-1 and TRBJ2-7; tentative D call: TRBD2 (5 bases). V shed 0 bases and J shed 2 bases, with 9 bases lying between them. The CDR3 contains 14 residues. Germline V gives CDR1 SGHRS, CDR2 YFSETQ. CDR3 nucleotides: TGCGCCAGCAGCTTGGGAGCGGTAACCTACGAGCAGTACTTC. Protein: CASSLGAVTYEQYF. Supplemented by reference TRBV5-1 and TRBJ2-7, the full variable domain reads KAGVTQTPRYLIKTRGQQVTLSCSPISGHRSVSWYQQTPGQGLQFLFEYFSETQRNKGNFPGRFSGRQFSNSRSEMNVSTLELGDSALYLCASSLGAVTYEQYFGPGTRLTVT.

In the case of this clone: Other DNA sequences in this specimen translate into the identical CDR3. The V gene is TRBV9, the J gene TRBJ2-1, with D uncertain. This CDR3 region has 14 residues. Germline lookup yields CDR1 SGDLS and CDR2 YYNGEE. The V and J ends lost 2 bases and 4 bases respectively, with 10 bases between them. DNA for the CDR3: TGTGCCAGCAGCGTGGCTGGCCTTTACAATGAGCAGTTCTTC. This codes for CASSVAGLYNEQFF.

This clone was observed a few times. The chain combines TRBV28 with TRBJ1-5; D ambiguous. V lost 6 bases and J lost 3, with 6 bases in between. Germline V gene data show CDR1 as MDHEN and CDR2 as SYDVKM. The length of the CDR3 is 12 residues. The CDR3 coding sequence is TGTGCCAGCAGGAGCTTCAATCAGCCCCAGCATTTT. It codes for CASRSFNQPQHF.

This chain joins TRBV28 and TRBJ1-2; D remains unclear. V was shortened by 6 bases and J by 4 bases, with 21 bases between the two germline ends. The CDR3 has 16 residues. CDR1 is MDHEN and CDR2 is SYDVKM in the germline V gene. CDR3 sequence: CASRRIGGRGVYGYTF. In DNA, the CDR3 is TGTGCCAGCAGGAGAATAGGCGGGCGTGGAGTCTATGGCTACACCTTC.

The CDR3 here is CAWSVRLVAFF. CDR3 nucleotide sequence: TGTGCCTGGAGTGTTCGACTGGTAGCTTTCTTT. V is TRBV30 and J is TRBJ1-1; D is undetermined. CDR1 and CDR2 from the germline V gene are GTSNPN and SVGIG (reference sequence). The CDR3 runs 11 residues. With 0 bases removed from V and 10 bases from J, the gap between germline ends came to 9 bases.

CDR3 in amino acids: CASSLRTGLQETQYF. As DNA, the CDR3 is TGTGCCAGCAGTCTCCGGACAGGCCTCCAAGAGACCCAGTACTTC. The J gene is TRBJ2-5, the V gene TRBV28; 7 bases match TRBD1. CDR3 length: 15 amino acids. The trim removed 5 bases at V and 1 base at J, leaving 7 bases unmatched. Germline V gene sequence: CDR1 MDHEN, CDR2 SYDVKM.

This clone was seen only a few times. The chain employs TRBV2 and TRBJ1-3, with D possibly TRBD1 on 6 matching bases. The CDR3 is 14 residues long. Trimming shortened V by 6 bases and J by 4 bases, and 13 bases separated the two germline ends. Germline CDR1 and CDR2: SNHLY and FYNNEI. CDR3 sequence reads: CASRTPRGGNTIYF. CDR3 coding DNA: TGTGCCAGCAGAACCCCCAGGGGAGGAAACACCATATATTTT.

The chain carries TRBV6-1 and TRBJ1-4; D is uncertain. V was cut by 1 base and J by 2 bases, with 11 bases left in between. Per germline, CDR1 MNHNS and CDR2 SASEGT. The CDR3 is 16 residues long. CDR3 coding DNA: TGTGCCAGCAGTGAAGACCAGTTCTGGACTAATGAAAAACTGTTTTTT. This translates into CASSEDQFWTNEKLFF.

This chain uses TRBV27 with TRBJ1-1; 7 bases match TRBD1. This CDR3 has 16 residues. V lost 6 bases, J lost 11 bases, and 21 bases stayed unmatched. Germline V gene lookup returns CDR1 MNHEY and CDR2 SMNVEV (reference sequence). CDR3 coding DNA: TGTGCCAGCAGGCGGACCCCTCCAGGGGGAAACACTAGGGCTTTCTTT. Translation: CASRRTPPGGNTRAFF.

The chain combines TRBV10-2 with TRBJ2-5, with D uncertain. Germline values: CDR1 WSHSY, CDR2 SAAADI. This CDR3 contains 13 residues. Trimming took off 11 bases at V and 2 bases at J, with 15 bases between the two ends. Here the CDR3 reads CARFDGVQETQYF. CDR3 nucleotide sequence: TGCGCCCGCTTTGATGGGGTTCAAGAGACCCAGTACTTC.

The V call is TRBV5-3, the J call TRBJ1-2, with D tentatively TRBD1 (5 bases). TRBV5-3 is classed as an ORF, of uncertain function. The CDR3 totals 13 residues. The V end was cut by 4 bases, the J end by 2 bases, with 9 bases between. The CDR3 reads CARSAGLNYGYTF. The CDR3 DNA follows: TGTGCCAGAAGCGCAGGGTTAAACTATGGCTACACCTTC.

CDR3: CASSPGLAGVTDTQYF. DNA of the CDR3: TGTGCCAGCAGCCCGGGACTAGCGGGAGTCACAGATACGCAGTATTTT. This chain connects TRBV4-2 to TRBJ2-3; 14 positions agree with TRBD2. Germline V gene sequence: CDR1 LGHNA, CDR2 YNFKEQ. The CDR3 length is 16 residues. V trimming: 4 bases; J trimming: 2 bases; junction bases outside the gene matches: 2.

The chain joins TRBV9 to TRBJ2-1; a weak D match, TRBD2 (6 bases). The CDR3 sequence is 19 residues long. V lost 7 bases and J 0 bases, leaving 26 bases between the germline ends. The germline CDR1 and CDR2 sequences are SGDLS and YYNGEE. The CDR3 sequence is CASESGGPGLQSSYNEQFF. CDR3 coding DNA: TGTGCCAGCGAGTCTGGGGGACCGGGACTTCAGAGCTCCTACAATGAGCAGTTCTTC.

The chain has TRBV19 and TRBJ2-7; no clear D gene. Germline CDR1 reads LNHDA; CDR2 reads SQIVND (reference sequence). V lost 3 bases and J 3 bases, leaving 15 bases between the germline ends. The CDR3 totals 15 residues. The CDR3: CASSIADRANYEQYF. The CDR3 DNA is TGTGCCAGTAGTATTGCGGATAGGGCCAACTACGAGCAGTACTTC.

The J gene is TRBJ2-1, the V gene TRBV11-3; TRBD2 aligns across 12 bases. The CDR3 length is 15 residues. Per the germline V gene, CDR1 is SGHNT and CDR2 is YENEEA. With V trimmed by 5 bases and J by 8 bases, 7 bases remained unmatched. The CDR3 sequence: CASSPGTSGWDEQFF. The DNA of the CDR3 is TGTGCCAGCAGCCCAGGGACTAGCGGGTGGGATGAGCAGTTCTTC.

This clone appeared a single time. This sequence joins TRBV5-1 and TRBJ2-7, with D perhaps matching TRBD2 (6 bases). With 3 bases removed from V and 2 bases from J, the gap between germline ends came to 15 bases. CDR3 length equals 15 residues. The V gene's germline CDR1 is SGHRS and CDR2 YFSETQ. DNA for the CDR3: TGCGCCAGCAGCTCGGAGGGGTGGGGACCCTACGAGCAGTACTTC. Amino acid sequence: CASSSEGWGPYEQYF.

The chain is built from TRBV9 and TRBJ2-7; tentatively, D is TRBD1 (6 bases). The CDR3 extends over 13 amino acids. In germline, CDR1 is SGDLS, CDR2 YYNGEE. V was trimmed by 3 bases and J by 3 bases, leaving 10 bases between them. CDR3 nucleotide sequence: TGTGCCAGCAGCGATTACAGGGACTACGAGCAGTACTTC. Its protein is CASSDYRDYEQYF.